The text below deals with one TCR beta chain. Its antigen remains unidentified. Per-base quality was not reported, and no clone a single base away is much larger than it. This sample is part of a study of blood T cell repertoires in COVID-19 (dated by TCRdb to about 2020). Study-level background: Samples covering the acute and convalescent phases of COVID-19 were provided by collaborators in the United States, Italy and Spain. A freely available public database, intended as a resource for researchers studying the immune response to SARS-CoV-2, is where the repertoires were released. Where available, HLA class I and class II types were taken from metadata supplied by the sample provider and were not determined by assay-based typing. Subjects who had been exposed to COVID-19, were actively infected with it, or had recovered from it provided the deeply sampled blood TCRbeta repertoires that made up the dataset. The prospective study material was composed of cDNA or gDNA derived from T cells, B-cell-depleted T cells, or PBMCs. Samples came from the ongoing ImmuneRACE study (first 160 participants) plus 1,254 subjects from 6 global collaborators. Nearly every sample came with metadata listing a de-identified subject ID, COVID-19 status, age in years and sex.

Another Seattle source contributed samples from volunteer blood donors who had recovered from COVID-19. Collaborating institutions collected whole blood in K2EDTA tubes following their own protocols. For TCRbeta analysis, collaborators shipped samples as frozen whole blood, isolated PBMCs, or DNA extracted from either of those sample types. From cysteine to phenylalanine, the CDR3 is 12 amino acids long. Only the CDR3 portion is preserved as DNA: 36 bases, with reading frame beginning at the first base. CDR1 and CDR2, per the germline V gene, are MDHEN and SYDVKM. Relative to germline, V is missing 4 bases and J is missing 9 bases, with 4 bases of the junction outside any gene match. On the study overall, not on this receptor specifically: How much clinical and demographic metadata was included differed by source and by participant, and the metadata was provided uncurated.

The immunoSEQ Assay, a bias-controlled multiplex PCR, was used to amplify TCRbeta CDR3 regions from genomic DNA. As for how the authors treated the data: The number of nucleated cells in each sample was estimated from the amplification of reference gene primers within the assay. To quantify the absolute abundance of each unique TCRbeta CDR3 rearrangement, sequence reads were collapsed and filtered. For each sample, productive Simpson clonality was calculated as the square root of Simpson's diversity index over productive rearrangements. TCRdb stores this immuneACCESS table with in-frame sequences only. Part of the clones is absent; in the studies checked, under half of the shortfall reflects unresolved V genes, and no reason is known for the rest. D and trimming were read from the DNA, whereas the V and J calls and clone size are those reported in that table. Present in this sample are more than 200,000 clones, roughly 82% of which were seen just once. Jointly, the top ten make up about 1.5% of the sample.

The material sequenced was peripheral blood. Here the chain combines TRBV28 and TRBJ2-3, with 7 junctional bases fitting TRBD1. The TCR comes from a woman aged 40 to 50 who had recovered from COVID-19. The CDR3 protein sequence reads: CASSSTGDTQYF. At the DNA level, the sequence is TGTGCCAGCAGTTCAACAGGGGACACGCAGTATTTT.